The 8 T cell receptor beta chains given below trace back to one sample, sequenced in a study of T cell responses to AZD1222 COVID-19 vaccine (dated by TCRdb to about 2021). Libraries were constructed by the immunoSEQ multiplex PCR assay. The source is immuneACCESS, and TCRdb retained only in-frame sequences with V and J called. Part of the clones is not carried over; for the studies checked, unresolved V genes explain less than half of this, and the remainder is unexplained. In all, the sample holds 250,000 to 300,000 clones, and 94% of those were seen once. Roughly 0.5% of the sample rests with the top ten. The sample's time point label is to be understood as: about 28 days (+/-7) after the second vaccine dose. Sequenced here: peripheral blood, sampled 28 days after the second AZD1222 dose. These receptors originate from an adult who received the AZD1222 COVID-19 vaccine.

The V call is TRBV11-1, the J call TRBJ1-1; tentatively, D is TRBD1 (5 bases). The CDR3 contains 15 residues. Trimming removed 1 base at V and 4 bases at J, with 13 bases between. Germline values: CDR1 SGHAT, CDR2 FQDESV (reference sequence). CDR3 sequence: CASSLGLGRGTEAFF. CDR3 nucleotides: TGTGCCAGCAGCTTAGGTCTGGGGCGCGGCACTGAAGCTTTCTTT.

The rearrangement uses TRBV6-5 and TRBJ2-7; D unresolved. This CDR3 is built from 14 residues. Germline V gene lookup returns CDR1 MNHEY and CDR2 SVGAGI. Trimming pared 6 bases from V and 2 bases from J, leaving 14 bases between. CDR3 bases: TGTGCCAGCAGCCTTGCTGGCCTAACCTACGAGCAGTACTTC. Translated, it gives CASSLAGLTYEQYF.

The chain carries TRBV19 and TRBJ1-5; D might be TRBD1 (5 bases). This CDR3 comprises 14 residues. V was cut by 0 bases and J by 3 bases, with 6 bases left in between. Germline V gives CDR1 LNHDA, CDR2 SQIVND (reference sequence). DNA for the CDR3: TGTGCCAGTAGTATAGAGGGGGTCAATCAGCCCCAGCATTTT. Its translation is CASSIEGVNQPQHF.

This chain links TRBV11-1 with TRBJ2-5; no clear D gene. The CDR3 covers 13 residues. V dropped 8 bases and J dropped 5 bases, with 15 bases sitting between them. Germline assignment: CDR1 SGHAT and CDR2 FQDESV (reference sequence). The CDR3: CASAPAIRETQYF. The CDR3 DNA reads as TGTGCCAGCGCCCCGGCGATCCGGGAGACCCAGTACTTC. Complete variable domain (other parts from reference TRBV11-1 and TRBJ2-5): EAEVAQSPRYKITEKSQAVAFWCDPISGHATLYWYRQILGQGPELLVQFQDESVVDDSQLPKDRFSAERLKGVDSTLKIQPAELGDSAMYLCASAPAIRETQYFGPGTRLLVL.

The gene calls are TRBV5-4 and TRBJ1-1; D perhaps matches TRBD1 (6 bases). Per germline, CDR1 SGHNT and CDR2 YYREEE (reference sequence). The CDR3 consists of 15 residues. V was clipped by 4 bases and J by 3 bases, with 16 bases between them. DNA for the CDR3: TGTGCCAGCAGCCGTGCCAGGGGAAGCGACACTGAAGCTTTCTTT. Protein sequence: CASSRARGSDTEAFF.

The V and J genes are TRBV4-1 and TRBJ1-4, with D perhaps matching TRBD1 (5 bases). Germline-derived CDR1 and CDR2 are MGHRA and YSYEKL. V dropped 4 bases and J dropped 7 bases, with 10 bases sitting between them. The CDR3 consists of 13 residues. CDR3 sequence reads: CASSLLRGEKLFF. DNA for the CDR3: TGCGCCAGCAGCCTTCTTAGGGGTGAAAAACTGTTTTTT.

The chain uses TRBV27 and TRBJ2-7, with no clear D. V gave up 3 bases and J gave up 7 bases, with 13 bases separating them. This CDR3 contains 13 residues. The germline gives CDR1 MNHEY, CDR2 SMNVEV (reference sequence). The CDR3 DNA reads TGTGCCAGCAGTTTTTGGCAGGACGGAGAGCAGTACTTC. Translated: CASSFWQDGEQYF.

This chain links TRBV5-6 with TRBJ1-2, with TRBD1 as a possible D gene (6 bases). V was shortened by 0 bases and J by 8 bases, with 11 bases between the two germline ends. CDR3 length: 13 residues. Germline V lookup: CDR1 SGHDT, CDR2 YYEEEE. CDR3: CASSLDRGYGYTF. The CDR3 nucleotides are TGTGCCAGCAGCTTGGATAGGGGGTACGGCTACACCTTC.